This TCR beta chain comes out of a study of blood T cell repertoires in COVID-19. Background on the study: The United States, Italy and Spain were the sources of the acute and convalescent COVID-19 samples.

Original processing notes: Amplification with reference gene primers provided the estimates of nucleated cell counts. The assay was immunoSEQ multiplex PCR, and TCRdb's table has in-frame clones only and misses some. Clone size and the V and J calls come from that table; the DNA yielded D and trimming. The sample shows some 26,000 clones, approximately 81% of them seen only once. For this clone: Within the sample, other DNA sequences also encode this same CDR3.

Germline loops: CDR1 LNHDA, CDR2 SQIVND (reference sequence). With V trimmed by 7 bases and J by 6 bases, 9 bases remained unmatched. The CDR3 has 15 amino acids. This chain uses TRBV19 with TRBJ1-4, with 9 bases aligning to TRBD1. The sequenced sample consisted of peripheral blood. The source of this sequence is a middle-aged man with active or convalescent COVID-19. The CDR3 sequence is CASTNLGQGDEKLFF. The CDR3 DNA sequence: TGTGCCAGTACTAATCTGGGACAGGGAGATGAAAAACTGTTTTTT.